The 10 T cell receptor beta chains in this list originate from one sample, sequenced in a study of blood T cell repertoires in COVID-19. Profiled with immunoSEQ multiplex PCR; TCRdb holds only in-frame clones, not every one. This table has about 200,000 clones, over 60% appearing once. Source material: peripheral blood. Source of these receptors: a woman aged 65 to 85 with acute or convalescent COVID-19.

This chain links TRBV5-1 with TRBJ2-7; a weak D match, TRBD2 (5 bases). The V and J ends lost 1 base and 2 bases respectively, with 10 bases between them. Germline lookup yields CDR1 SGHRS and CDR2 YFSETQ. The length of the CDR3 is 14 residues. This CDR3 is CASSLSGSAYEQYF. DNA for the CDR3: TGCGCCAGCAGCTTGTCGGGAAGCGCCTACGAGCAGTACTTC.

The chain links TRBV6-5 to TRBJ1-4, with 8 nucleotides matching TRBD1. The germline V gene has CDR1 MNHEY and CDR2 SVGAGI. V lost 8 bases and J lost 6; bases outside the gene matches: 2. This CDR3 comprises 12 residues. Here the CDR3 reads CASGQGDEKLFF. The CDR3 nucleotides are TGTGCCAGCGGACAGGGAGATGAAAAACTGTTTTTT.

This clone was detected a few times. J is TRBJ1-1 and V is TRBV12-3 or TRBV12-4; no definite D call. This CDR3 spans 11 amino acids. Trimming removed 6 bases at V and 5 bases at J, with 7 bases between. The CDR3 spells CASSPRTEAFF. CDR3 sequence (DNA): TGTGCCAGCAGCCCTAGGACTGAAGCTTTCTTT.

This clone has just one count. The chain recombines TRBV3-1 (or the pseudogene TRBV3-2) with TRBJ1-1; no clear D. Trimming took 1 base from V and 7 from J, leaving 10 bases between them. There are 13 residues in the CDR3. Germline CDR1 LGHDT, CDR2 YNNKEL (reference sequence). CDR3 bases: TGTGCCAGCAGCCAAGGGTTTCCGGGTGAAGCTTTCTTT. Encoded protein: CASSQGFPGEAFF.

In DNA form, the CDR3 reads TGCGCCAGCAGCGGGCCAGCCTTCTCCGAGCAGTACTTC. Translating gives CASSGPAFSEQYF. V gene TRBV5-1 combines with J gene TRBJ2-7; D gene uncertain. Trimming pared 4 bases from V and 6 bases from J, leaving 14 bases between. The CDR3 runs to 13 residues. Germline V CDR1 and CDR2: SGHRS, YFSETQ.

This clone was found a few times. The J gene is TRBJ2-3, the V gene TRBV7-9, with TRBD2 matching over 13 bases. Germline CDR1 is SEHNR and CDR2 is FQNEAQ (reference sequence). V dropped 5 bases and J dropped 0; count of bases not matched to a gene: 2. The CDR3 contains 16 residues. The CDR3 reads CASSAGLAGSTDTQYF. The DNA of the CDR3 is TGTGCCAGCAGCGCGGGACTAGCGGGAAGCACAGATACGCAGTATTTT.

The genes are TRBV24-1 and TRBJ2-3; D is unresolved. The CDR3 is made up of 13 amino acids. Per germline, CDR1 KGHDR and CDR2 SFDVKD. Trimming left V 5 bases short and J 1 base short, with 6 bases between. The DNA for the CDR3 is TGTGCCACCAGTGTCGCGGGCACAGATACGCAGTATTTT. It translates to CATSVAGTDTQYF.

This clone turned up a few times. This chain joins TRBV28 and TRBJ2-1; no clear D. The germline gives CDR1 MDHEN, CDR2 SYDVKM. Trimming removed 8 bases from V and 6 bases from J, with 11 bases in between. The CDR3 totals 12 residues. The CDR3 is CASVGGLNEQFF. CDR3 DNA: TGTGCCAGCGTCGGTGGGCTCAATGAGCAGTTCTTC.

This clone was seen a handful of times. The V call is TRBV27, the J call TRBJ2-1; 7 positions agree with TRBD2. This CDR3 is 17 amino acids long. V gave up 3 bases and J gave up 0 bases; unmatched junction bases: 8. Germline-derived CDR1 and CDR2 are MNHEY and SMNVEV (reference sequence). In DNA form, the CDR3 reads TGTGCCAGCAGTTTCGCCGGGACTATGAGCTCCTACAATGAGCAGTTCTTC. As protein: CASSFAGTMSSYNEQFF.

Only a few counts were recorded for this clone. The V gene is TRBV16, the J gene TRBJ1-2, with TRBD1 matching 9 bases. The germline gives CDR1 KGHSY, CDR2 FQNENV. This CDR3 contains 15 residues. J lost 2 bases, V lost 0 bases, and 1 base had no gene match. The DNA of the CDR3 is TGTGCCAGCAGCCAATCAGGACAGGGGAACTATGGCTACACCTTC. This translates into CASSQSGQGNYGYTF.